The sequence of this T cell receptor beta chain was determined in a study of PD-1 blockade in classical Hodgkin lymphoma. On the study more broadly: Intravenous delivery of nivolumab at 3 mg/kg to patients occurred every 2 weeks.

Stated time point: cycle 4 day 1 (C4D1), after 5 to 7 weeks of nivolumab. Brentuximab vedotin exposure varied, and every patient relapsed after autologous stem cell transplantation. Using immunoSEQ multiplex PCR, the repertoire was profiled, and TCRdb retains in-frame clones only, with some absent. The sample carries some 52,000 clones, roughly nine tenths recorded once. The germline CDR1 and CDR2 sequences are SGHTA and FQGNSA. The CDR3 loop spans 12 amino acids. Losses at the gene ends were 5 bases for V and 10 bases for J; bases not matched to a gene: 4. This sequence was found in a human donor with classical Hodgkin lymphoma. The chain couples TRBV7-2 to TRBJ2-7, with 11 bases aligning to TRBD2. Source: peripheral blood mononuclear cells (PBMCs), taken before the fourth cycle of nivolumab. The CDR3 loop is CASSILAGEQYF. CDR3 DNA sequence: TGTGCCAGCAGCATACTAGCGGGGGAACAGTACTTC. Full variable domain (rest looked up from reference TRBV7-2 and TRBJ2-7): GAGVSQSPSNKVTEKGKDVELRCDPISGHTALYWYRQSLGQGLEFLIYFQGNSAPDKSGLPSDRFSAERTGGSVSTLTIQRTQQEDSAVYLCASSILAGEQYFGPGTRLTVT.